The clone carrying this TCR beta chain was picked up many times. Authors' data handling: Scientists estimated how many nucleated cells there were by amplifying reference gene primers. Sequencing was performed with immunoSEQ multiplex PCR; in TCRdb, only in-frame clones are kept and a portion is missing. V and J calls and clone size are copied from that table; D and trimming were computed from the DNA. The sample has about 210,000 clones, 83% seen once. This record belongs to a study of blood T cell repertoires in COVID-19. Background on the study: Sites across the United States, Italy and Spain contributed samples from acute and convalescent COVID-19. Sample material is recorded as cDNA or gDNA derived from T cells, B-cell-depleted T cells, or PBMCs.

The ends were cut back, 5 bases at V and 6 bases at J, with 8 bases in the middle. The CDR3 is 13 residues long. Germline CDR1 is SNHLY and CDR2 is FYNNEI. This clonotype was obtained from a woman aged 35 to 49 with active or convalescent COVID-19. The chain combines TRBV2 with TRBJ1-6, with unresolved D. Source material: peripheral blood. CDR3 in DNA: TGTGCCAGCAGTCTGGACTCTAATTCACCCCTCCACTTT. It encodes CASSLDSNSPLHF.